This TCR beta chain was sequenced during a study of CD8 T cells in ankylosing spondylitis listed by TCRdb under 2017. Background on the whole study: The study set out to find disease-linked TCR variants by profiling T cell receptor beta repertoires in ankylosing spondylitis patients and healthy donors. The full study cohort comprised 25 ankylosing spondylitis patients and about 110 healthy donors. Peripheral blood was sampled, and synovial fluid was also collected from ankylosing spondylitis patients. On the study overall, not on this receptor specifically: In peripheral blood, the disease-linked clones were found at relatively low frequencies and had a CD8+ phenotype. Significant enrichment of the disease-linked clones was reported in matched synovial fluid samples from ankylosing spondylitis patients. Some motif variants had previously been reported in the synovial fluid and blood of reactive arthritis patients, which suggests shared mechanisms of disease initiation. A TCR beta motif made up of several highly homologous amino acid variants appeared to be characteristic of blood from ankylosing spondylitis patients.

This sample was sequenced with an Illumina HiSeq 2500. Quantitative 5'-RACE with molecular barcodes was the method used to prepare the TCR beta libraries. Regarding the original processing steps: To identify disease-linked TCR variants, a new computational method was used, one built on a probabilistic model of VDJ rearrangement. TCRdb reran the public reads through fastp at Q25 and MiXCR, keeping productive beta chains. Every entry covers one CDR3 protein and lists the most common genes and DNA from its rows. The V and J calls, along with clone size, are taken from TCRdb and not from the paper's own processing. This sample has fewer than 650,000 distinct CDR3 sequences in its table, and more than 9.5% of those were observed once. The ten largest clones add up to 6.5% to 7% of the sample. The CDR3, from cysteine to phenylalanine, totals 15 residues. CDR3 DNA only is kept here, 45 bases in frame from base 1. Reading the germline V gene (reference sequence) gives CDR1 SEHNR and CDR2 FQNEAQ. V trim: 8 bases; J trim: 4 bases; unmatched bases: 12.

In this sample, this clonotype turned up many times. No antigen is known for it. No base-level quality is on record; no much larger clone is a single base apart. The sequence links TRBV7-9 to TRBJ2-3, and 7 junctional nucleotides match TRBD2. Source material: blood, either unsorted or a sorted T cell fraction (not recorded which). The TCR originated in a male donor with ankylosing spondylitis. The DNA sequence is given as TGTGCCAGCTGGTTGGCCAGCGGGATGGCAGATACGCAGTATTTT. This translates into CASWLASGMADTQYF.